The present TCR beta chain was sequenced within a study of beta chain features in type 1 diabetes. Regarding the study as a whole: Shortening that was moderate but significant affected the TCRB CDR3s of Type 1 diabetes patients in all four CD4+ subsets. Diminished insertions and augmented deletions at VDJ junctions characterized type 1 diabetes patients.

The authors reverse transcribed all of the isolated RNA, so sequencing captured expressed TCRB transcripts. The average read count of naive, central memory and regulatory T cell samples was approximately 3.5 million. Clones were read by immunoSEQ multiplex PCR, and TCRdb kept only the in-frame ones, dropping some. The sample includes around 710,000 clones, about an eighth seen only once; the top ten take around 0.12%. Naive, central memory, regulatory and stem cell-like memory cells within the CD4+ compartment were sorted using CD45RO/CCR7/CD25/CD127/CD95/CD27. Over 98% purity was reached by all sorted populations. The CDR3 contains 15 residues. The V end lost 0 bases, the J end lost 6 bases, and 11 bases lay between the germline ends. CDR1 MNHNY and CDR2 SVGAGI come from the germline V gene (reference sequence). This clone was observed a handful of times. What it recognizes is unknown.

The rearrangement joins TRBV6-6 to TRBJ1-4; no clear D gene. This receptor was taken from a man aged 25-45 years with type 1 diabetes. What was sequenced was naive CD4+ T cells from blood. The CDR3 loop is CASSYSNHRDEKLFF. For the CDR3, the DNA is TGTGCCAGCAGTTACTCTAACCACAGAGATGAAAAACTGTTTTTT.